A selection of T cell receptor beta chains follows, all from one sample in a study of blood T cell repertoires in COVID-19. This table comes from immunoSEQ multiplex PCR, and its TCRdb copy is limited to in-frame clones, with some not included. This table holds 350,000 or so clones, about 90% found once. Sequencing input: PBMCs or T cells enriched from blood (not recorded which). Receptor source: a woman aged 30 to 39 who had been exposed to COVID-19. The CDR3 runs from the conserved cysteine through the conserved F or W. D genes are given only for firm matches. Some rows have no size entry. The others give once, few or many, or a class for an expanded clone.

size: .; length: 17; J: TRBJ2-3; V: TRBV21-1; D: .; CDR3: CASSKPAGHSSTDTQYF; DNA: TGTGCCAGCAGCAAACCGGCGGGGCACTCTAGCACAGATACGCAGTATTTT
size: .; length: 15; J: TRBJ2-7; V: TRBV6-1; D: TRBD1; CDR3: CASSEGGTGSYEQYF; DNA: TGTGCCAGCAGTGAAGGGGGGACAGGGAGCTACGAGCAGTACTTC
size: .; length: 15; J: TRBJ2-1; V: TRBV28; D: TRBD2; CDR3: CASRLAGGPLDEQFF; DNA: TGTGCCAGCAGACTAGCGGGAGGGCCGCTCGATGAGCAGTTCTTC
size: once; length: 14; J: TRBJ1-4; V: TRBV30; D: TRBD1; CDR3: CAWDLGQGNEKLFF; DNA: TGTGCCTGGGACCTGGGACAGGGGAATGAAAAACTGTTTTTT
size: .; length: 16; J: TRBJ2-1; V: TRBV28; D: TRBD2; CDR3: CASSFRGLAVNNEQFF; DNA: TGTGCCAGCAGTTTTCGGGGACTAGCGGTAAACAATGAGCAGTTCTTC
size: .; length: 15; J: TRBJ1-4; V: TRBV3-1/TRBV3-2; D: TRBD1; CDR3: CASSLGTGLGEKLFF; DNA: TGTGCCAGCAGCCTGGGGACAGGCTTGGGAGAAAAACTGTTTTTT
size: .; length: 14; J: TRBJ1-5; V: TRBV27; D: .; CDR3: CASSSPGNNQPQHF; DNA: TGTGCCAGCAGTTCACCCGGGAACAATCAGCCCCAGCATTTT
size: .; length: 15; J: TRBJ1-4; V: TRBV3-1/TRBV3-2; D: .; CDR3: CASSHTAGADEKLFF; DNA: TGTGCCAGCAGCCACACCGCAGGGGCGGATGAAAAACTGTTTTTT
size: few; length: 16; J: TRBJ2-7; V: TRBV6-5; D: .; CDR3: CASSYSRFSLSHEQYF; DNA: TGTGCCAGCAGTTACTCGAGGTTTTCTCTGAGCCACGAGCAGTACTTC
size: few; length: 16; J: TRBJ1-2; V: TRBV6-5; D: TRBD1; CDR3: CASSYVRTGGFYGYTF; DNA: TGTGCCAGCAGTTACGTAAGGACAGGGGGATTCTATGGCTACACCTTC
size: .; length: 14; J: TRBJ1-4; V: TRBV5-1; D: .; CDR3: CASRQTGGNEKLFF; DNA: TGCGCCAGCAGGCAGACAGGCGGTAATGAAAAACTGTTTTTT
size: .; length: 13; J: TRBJ1-1; V: TRBV27; D: .; CDR3: CASYHQGRAEAFF; DNA: TGTGCCAGCTACCATCAGGGGAGGGCTGAAGCTTTCTTT
size: .; length: 15; J: TRBJ2-1; V: TRBV3-1/TRBV3-2; D: TRBD1; CDR3: CASSLRTGGYNEQFF; DNA: TGTGCCAGCAGCCTACGGACAGGGGGCTACAATGAGCAGTTCTTC
size: .; length: 13; J: TRBJ1-2; V: TRBV30; D: .; CDR3: CAWSFRGGYGYTF; DNA: TGTGCCTGGAGTTTCCGGGGGGGCTATGGCTACACCTTC
size: .; length: 14; J: TRBJ1-4; V: TRBV6-4; D: TRBD1; CDR3: CASSPDRGSEKLFF; DNA: TGTGCCAGCAGCCCCGACAGGGGAAGTGAAAAACTGTTTTTT
size: .; length: 14; J: TRBJ1-1; V: TRBV5-1; D: TRBD1; CDR3: CASIAGTGDTEAFF; DNA: TGCGCCAGCATCGCCGGGACAGGGGACACTGAAGCTTTCTTT
size: .; length: 13; J: TRBJ2-3; V: TRBV27; D: .; CDR3: CASSLTGTDTQYF; DNA: TGTGCCAGCAGTTTAACAGGGACAGATACGCAGTATTTT
size: .; length: 16; J: TRBJ2-1; V: TRBV10-3; D: TRBD2; CDR3: CAISAEGAGVVDEQFF; DNA: TGTGCCATCAGTGCGGAGGGAGCGGGAGTTGTCGATGAGCAGTTCTTC
size: .; length: 14; J: TRBJ2-5; V: TRBV3-1/TRBV3-2; D: .; CDR3: CASSRASIGKTQYF; DNA: TGTGCCAGCAGCCGAGCCTCCATCGGGAAGACCCAGTACTTC
size: .; length: 18; J: TRBJ2-6; V: TRBV19; D: TRBD1; CDR3: CASSMVGTGAGGANVLTF; DNA: TGTGCCAGTAGTATGGTCGGGACAGGGGCTGGTGGGGCCAACGTCCTGACTTTC
size: .; length: 16; J: TRBJ1-5; V: TRBV19; D: .; CDR3: CASSIMGGPSNQPQHF; DNA: TGTGCCAGTAGTATAATGGGGGGGCCTAGCAATCAGCCCCAGCATTTT
size: once; length: 13; J: TRBJ2-7; V: TRBV11-3; D: TRBD2; CDR3: CASSSGTTYEQYF; DNA: TGTGCCAGCAGCTCCGGGACTACATACGAGCAGTACTTC
size: .; length: 20; J: TRBJ2-7; V: TRBV5-1; D: .; CDR3: CASMSQGGTGNSPHSYEQYF; DNA: TGCGCCAGCATGAGTCAAGGTGGCACAGGAAATAGCCCGCACTCCTACGAGCAGTACTTC
size: once; length: 17; J: TRBJ2-1; V: TRBV3-1/TRBV3-2; D: TRBD2; CDR3: CASSQDLRTSGNNEQFF; DNA: TGTGCCAGCAGCCAAGATTTACGGACTAGCGGGAACAATGAGCAGTTCTTC
size: .; length: 14; J: TRBJ1-2; V: TRBV24-1; D: TRBD1; CDR3: CATSDPGQQIGYTF; DNA: TGTGCCACCAGTGATCCGGGACAGCAAATTGGCTACACCTTC
size: .; length: 17; J: TRBJ2-7; V: TRBV10-2; D: TRBD1; CDR3: CASSESPGQGISYEQYF; DNA: TGCGCCAGCAGTGAGTCCCCGGGACAGGGGATCTCCTACGAGCAGTACTTC